A selection of T cell receptor beta chains follows, all from one sample in a study of STAT3 mutations in large granular lymphocyte leukemia. This table comes from immunoSEQ multiplex PCR, and its TCRdb copy is limited to in-frame clones, with some not included. The sample lists about 16,000 clones, roughly 86% occurring once. The sequencing sample was made of peripheral blood mononuclear cells. All receptors derive from a man in his fifties with T-cell large granular lymphocyte leukemia. Some clones in this sample may be carry-over from other donors' samples. The CDR3 runs from the conserved cysteine through the conserved F or W. A D gene is named only where the DNA matches it firmly. For some rows the clone size is stated as once, few or many, or as a class when expanded; others skip it.

abundance | d_gene | v_gene | CDR3aa
. | . | TRBV11-1 | CASSLVGFGTGETQYF
. | TRBD2 | TRBV7-9 | CARTGRDGELFF
. | . | TRBV27 | CASRSAGQRYNEQFF
. | . | TRBV7-6 | CASSQEPRNGANVLTF
. | . | TRBV14 | CASSPVQGRGYTF
. | . | TRBV5-5 | CASTRGLETQYF
. | . | TRBV5-1 | CASSSSQVQGWNTEAFF
. | . | TRBV2 | CASKTGPSGQYF
. | . | TRBV5-6 | CASSLSGRDSYGYTF
. | . | TRBV14 | CASSPTSAGEQYF
. | TRBD2 | TRBV28 | CASSFNWWREGDTQYF
. | . | TRBV11-2 | CASSLAPTTYEQYF
. | . | TRBV5-4 | CASSSPGNTIYF
. | . | TRBV19 | CASSQGVPGTDTQYF
. | . | TRBV4-1 | CASSQVLKGSTGELFF
. | TRBD1 | TRBV28 | CASSPGQDSNVLTF
once | . | TRBV4-3 | CASSQKGGSGANVLTF
. | . | TRBV6-5 | CASSYSRVNTGELFF
. | . | TRBV5-1 | CASSLAQGGNTDTQYF
. | . | TRBV6-5 | CASSKRRDQPQHF
. | . | TRBV5-1 | CASSLEVGQGSYEQYF